The 13 T cell receptor beta chains in this list originate from one sample, sequenced in a study of blood T cells in healthy people across ages. Next came a second PCR, run for roughly 6 to 11 cycles, which used a sample-barcoded 5' primer along with a J-beta primer mix. TCRdb reprocessed the 5' RACE reads with MiXCR, giving one entry per CDR3 protein. The sample has 1.5 million to 2 million distinct CDR3 sequences; approximately 30% are singletons. The sequenced sample was blood. The receptor source for this set is a woman aged 30 to 39 in good health.

This clonotype was seen a few times. This sequence joins TRBV18 and TRBJ1-1, with a weak D call TRBD1 (5 bases). This CDR3 is 15 amino acids long. Germline V CDR1 and CDR2: KGHSH, LQKENI. Trimming removed 0 bases from V and 1 base from J, with 9 bases in between. The CDR3 reads CASSPPGRKNTEAFF. The CDR3 nucleotides are TGTGCCAGCTCACCACCGGGACGGAAGAACACTGAAGCTTTCTTT. Combining the CDR3 with reference TRBV18 and TRBJ1-1 gives the whole variable domain NAGVMQNPRHLVRRRGQEARLRCSPMKGHSHVYWYRQLPEEGLKFMVYLQKENIIDESGMPKERFSAEFPKEGPSILRIQQVVRGDSAAYFCASSPPGRKNTEAFFGQGTRLTVV.

This clonotype was observed at least ten times. The junction departs from germline at one end; a sequencing error may be responsible. V is TRBV5-1 and J is TRBJ2-5; D gene unclear. CDR3 size: 13 residues. CDR1 is SGHRS, CDR2 YFSETQ, per germline. The DNA of the CDR3 is TGTGCCAGCAGCTCGGACCGGGTGGAGACCCAGTACTTC. Its translation is CASSSDRVETQYF.

The chain has TRBV6-5 and TRBJ2-2, with unresolved D. V lost 0 bases, J lost 7 bases, and 9 bases lay in between. The CDR3 runs to 14 residues. Germline CDR1 reads MNHEY; CDR2 reads SVGAGI. As DNA, the CDR3 is TGTGCCAGCAGTTACTCGACTTCCCGCGGGGAGCTGTTTTTT. As protein: CASSYSTSRGELFF.

CDR3 sequence: CSVDTGRDSQETQYF. The CDR3, as DNA: TGCAGCGTTGACACGGGACGGGACAGCCAAGAGACCCAGTACTTC. This chain uses TRBV29-1 with TRBJ2-5; 7 nucleotides line up with TRBD1. V shed 3 bases, J shed 1 base, and the junction held 8 bases outside the gene matches. Germline V gene sequence: CDR1 SQVTM, CDR2 ANQGSEA. The CDR3 consists of 15 residues.

This chain connects TRBV2 to TRBJ1-5; possibly TRBD1 for D (5 bases). V lost 4 bases to trimming and J lost 5 bases, with 12 bases between them. Germline CDR1 SNHLY, CDR2 FYNNEI. The CDR3 covers 14 residues. CDR3 sequence: CASSVRDPDQPQHF. Here the CDR3 DNA reads TGTGCCAGCAGTGTCCGGGACCCCGATCAGCCCCAGCATTTT. The complete variable domain, with remaining parts taken from reference TRBV2 and TRBJ1-5, reads EPEVTQTPSHQVTQMGQEVILRCVPISNHLYFYWYRQILGQKVEFLVSFYNNEISEKSEIFDDQFSVERPDGSNFTLKIRSTKLEDSAMYFCASSVRDPDQPQHFGDGTRLSIL.

This clonotype was seen a handful of times. The V and J genes are TRBV7-9 and TRBJ1-2; D possibly corresponds to TRBD1 (5 bases). V was trimmed by 2 bases and J by 5 bases, leaving 15 bases between them. CDR3 size: 15 residues. The germline CDR1 and CDR2 sequences are SEHNR and FQNEAQ (reference sequence). CDR3 residues: CASSLNLDSRYGYTF. Here the CDR3 DNA reads TGTGCCAGCAGCTTAAACCTCGACAGTCGATATGGCTACACCTTC.

The gene calls are TRBV7-9 and TRBJ2-3; a possible D gene is TRBD2 (5 bases). Between the trimmed V and J ends, which lost 3 bases and 7 bases, there was a span of 8 bases. This CDR3 region has 12 residues. In germline, CDR1 is SEHNR, CDR2 FQNEAQ (reference sequence). Written as DNA, the CDR3 is TGTGCCAGCAGCTTCTACGGGAATACGCAGTATTTT. Translation: CASSFYGNTQYF.

The rearrangement links TRBV7-3 to TRBJ2-5, with D tentatively TRBD2 (5 bases). The V gene lost 2 bases and the J gene lost 11 bases, with 15 bases spanning the gap. Germline V lookup: CDR1 SGHTA, CDR2 FQGTGA. CDR3 length: 13 residues. The CDR3 nucleotides are TGTGCCAGCAGCTTAGATACTAGAACAGAGCAGTACTTC. Its protein is CASSLDTRTEQYF.

This clonotype was observed a few times. The genes are TRBV9 and TRBJ1-1, with 7 nucleotides matching TRBD1. With 5 bases clipped from V and 1 base from J, the junction kept 8 bases outside the gene matches. The germline CDR1 and CDR2 sequences are SGDLS and YYNGEE. This CDR3 spans 15 amino acids. CDR3 DNA sequence: TGTGCCAGCAGGCAGGAGGGGGCCGGGAACACTGAAGCTTTCTTT. Translation: CASRQEGAGNTEAFF. The full variable domain, with the rest looked up from reference TRBV9 and TRBJ1-1, is DSGVTQTPKHLITATGQRVTLRCSPRSGDLSVYWYQQSLDQGLQFLIQYYNGEERAKGNILERFSAQQFPDLHSELNLSSLELGDSALYFCASRQEGAGNTEAFFGQGTRLTVV.

In the case of this clonotype: This may stem from a read error, because a much larger clone lies one nucleotide away. The CDR3 protein is CASSEGTFRTYSEQFF. The CDR3 nucleotides read TGTGCCAGCAGTGAAGGGACTTTCCGGACATACAGTGAGCAGTTCTTC. The chain combines TRBV6-1 with TRBJ2-1; D tentatively fits TRBD1 or TRBD2 (5 bases each). CDR3 length: 16 amino acids. Per the germline V gene, CDR1 is MNHNS and CDR2 is SASEGT.

This clonotype was observed a handful of times. V gene TRBV12-3 or TRBV12-4 combines with J gene TRBJ2-4; TRBD2 agrees at 7 bases. The CDR3 contains 16 residues. With V trimmed by 3 bases and J by 6 bases, 11 bases remained unmatched. CDR3 loop: CASSFGSGTGGNIQYF. The CDR3 coding sequence is TGTGCCAGCAGTTTTGGATCGGGGACGGGGGGAAACATTCAGTACTTC.

V usage is TRBV18 and J usage is TRBJ1-4; 7 nucleotides align to TRBD1. The ends lost 4 bases at V and 8 bases at J; junction bases unmatched: 7. Germline values: CDR1 KGHSH, CDR2 LQKENI. The CDR3 has 14 residues. The CDR3 bases are TGTGCCAGCTCACGGGACAGCGACCGCGAAAAACTGTTTTTT. It specifies CASSRDSDREKLFF.

The rearrangement uses TRBV28 and TRBJ2-7; the match to TRBD2 covers 7 bases. V was clipped by 10 bases and J by 3 bases; unmatched bases: 0. This CDR3 has 10 amino acids. The germline V gene encodes CDR1 MDHEN and CDR2 SYDVKM. The CDR3 nucleotides are TGTGCCACGGGGGGCTACGAGCAGTACTTC. Its protein product is CATGGYEQYF.